This T cell receptor (beta chain) was recovered during a study of response to subunit inactivated influenza vaccine. Findings and limits, study-wide: The authors suggested that few new T cells are recruited per seasonal influenza vaccination.

In its sample, this clonotype was seen a few times. Antigen unknown. V lost 1 base, J lost 5 bases, and 11 bases lay in between. The CDR3 consists of 14 residues. Looked up from germline, CDR1 is SGHVS and CDR2 is FQNEAQ. TCRdb fed the RT-PCR reads into MiXCR, producing one record per CDR3 protein. This table has under 850,000 distinct CDR3 sequences, around 18% appearing once. The specimen comprised PBMCs from blood, sampled about 5 days after vaccination. The chain couples TRBV7-8 to TRBJ2-5, with D tentatively TRBD2 (5 bases). The clonotype comes from a man aged 50-60 years who received an inactivated influenza vaccine. The CDR3 DNA sequence: TGTGCCAGCAGCTTAGGTTCCGGGGTTGAGACCCAGTACTTC. It is translated as CASSLGSGVETQYF.